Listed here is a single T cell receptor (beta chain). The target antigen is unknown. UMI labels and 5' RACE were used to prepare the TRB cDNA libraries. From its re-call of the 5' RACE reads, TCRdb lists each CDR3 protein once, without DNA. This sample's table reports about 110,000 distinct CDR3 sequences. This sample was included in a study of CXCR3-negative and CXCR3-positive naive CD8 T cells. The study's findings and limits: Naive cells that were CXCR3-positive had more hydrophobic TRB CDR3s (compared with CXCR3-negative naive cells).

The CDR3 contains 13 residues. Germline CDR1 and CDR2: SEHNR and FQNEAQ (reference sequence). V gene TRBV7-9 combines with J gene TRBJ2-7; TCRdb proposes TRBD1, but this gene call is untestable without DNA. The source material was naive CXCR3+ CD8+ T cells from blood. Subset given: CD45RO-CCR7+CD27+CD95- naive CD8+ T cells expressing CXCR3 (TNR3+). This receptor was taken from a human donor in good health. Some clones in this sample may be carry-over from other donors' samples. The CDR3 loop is CASSPDSSYEQYF.